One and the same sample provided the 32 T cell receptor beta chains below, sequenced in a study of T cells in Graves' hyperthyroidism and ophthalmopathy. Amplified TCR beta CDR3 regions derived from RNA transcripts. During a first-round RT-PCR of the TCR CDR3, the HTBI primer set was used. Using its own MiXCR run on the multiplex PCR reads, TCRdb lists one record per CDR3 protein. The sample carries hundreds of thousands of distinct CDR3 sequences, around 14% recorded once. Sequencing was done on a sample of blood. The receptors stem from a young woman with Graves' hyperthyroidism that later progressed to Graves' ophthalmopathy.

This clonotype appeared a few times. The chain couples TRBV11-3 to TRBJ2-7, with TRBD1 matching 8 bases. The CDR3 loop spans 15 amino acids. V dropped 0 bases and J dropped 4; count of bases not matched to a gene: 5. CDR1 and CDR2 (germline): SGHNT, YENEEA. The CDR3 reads CASSLDRGLYYEQYF. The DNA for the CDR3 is TGTGCCAGCAGCTTAGACAGGGGGCTTTATTACGAGCAGTACTTC.

In nucleotides, the CDR3 is TGTGCCAGCAGCCAAGTGGGGCGCACCGGGGAGCTGTTTTTT. Protein: CASSQVGRTGELFF. The V gene is TRBV14, the J gene TRBJ2-2; D might be TRBD1 (5 bases). The CDR3 contains 14 residues. Trimming left V 1 base short and J 4 bases short, with 7 bases between. Germline CDR1 and CDR2: SGHDN and FVKESK.

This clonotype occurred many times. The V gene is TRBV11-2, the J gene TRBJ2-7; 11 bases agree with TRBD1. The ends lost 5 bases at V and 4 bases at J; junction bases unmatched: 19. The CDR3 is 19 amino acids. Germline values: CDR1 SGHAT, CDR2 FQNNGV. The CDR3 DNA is TGTGCCAGCAGCGCGGCGGACAGGGGGCGCTGGCAAGGACTTTACGAGCAGTACTTC. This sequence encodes CASSAADRGRWQGLYEQYF.

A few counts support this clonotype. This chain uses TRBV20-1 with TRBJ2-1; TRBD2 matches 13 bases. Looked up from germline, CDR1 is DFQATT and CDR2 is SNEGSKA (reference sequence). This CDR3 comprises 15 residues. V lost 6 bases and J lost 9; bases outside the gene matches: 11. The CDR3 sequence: CSALLWTSGRSEQFF. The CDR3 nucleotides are TGCAGTGCGCTACTCTGGACTAGCGGGAGAAGTGAGCAGTTCTTC.

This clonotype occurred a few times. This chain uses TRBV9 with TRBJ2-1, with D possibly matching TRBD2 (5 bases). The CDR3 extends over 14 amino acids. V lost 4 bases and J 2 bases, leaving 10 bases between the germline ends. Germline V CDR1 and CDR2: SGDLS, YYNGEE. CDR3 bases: TGTGCCAGCAGCCCGAGGGTAGCCTACAATGAGCAGTTCTTC. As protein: CASSPRVAYNEQFF.

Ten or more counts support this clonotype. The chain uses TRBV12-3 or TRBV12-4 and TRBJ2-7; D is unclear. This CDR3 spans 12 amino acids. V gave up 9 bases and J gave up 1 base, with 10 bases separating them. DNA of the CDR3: TGTGCCAGTGCAGGTTTATCCTACGAGCAGTACTTC. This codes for CASAGLSYEQYF.

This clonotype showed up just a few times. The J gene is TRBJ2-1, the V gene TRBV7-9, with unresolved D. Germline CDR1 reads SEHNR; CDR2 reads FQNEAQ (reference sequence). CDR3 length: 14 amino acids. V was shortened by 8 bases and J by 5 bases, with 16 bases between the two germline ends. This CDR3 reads CASEIGVKNNEQFF. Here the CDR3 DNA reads TGTGCCAGCGAAATAGGCGTAAAGAACAATGAGCAGTTCTTC. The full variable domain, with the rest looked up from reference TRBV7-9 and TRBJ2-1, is DTGVSQNPRHKITKRGQNVTFRCDPISEHNRLYWYRQTLGQGPEFLTYFQNEAQLEKSRLLSDRFSAERPKGSFSTLEIQRTEQGDSAMYLCASEIGVKNNEQFFGPGTRLTVL.

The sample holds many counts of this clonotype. The chain's CDR3 is CASSPRQGASQPQHF. The CDR3 DNA follows: TGTGCCAGTAGTCCACGACAGGGGGCGAGTCAGCCCCAGCATTTT. V gene TRBV19 combines with J gene TRBJ1-5; 10 nucleotides match TRBD1. CDR1 and CDR2 (germline): LNHDA, SQIVND (reference sequence). With V trimmed by 5 bases and J by 6 bases, 7 bases remained unmatched. The CDR3 is 15 residues long.

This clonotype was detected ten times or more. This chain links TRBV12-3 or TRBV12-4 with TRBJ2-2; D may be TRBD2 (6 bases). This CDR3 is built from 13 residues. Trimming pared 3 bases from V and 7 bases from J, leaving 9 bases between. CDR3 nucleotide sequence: TGTGCCAGCAGTTTCGGGAGCGGCGGGGAGCTGTTTTTT. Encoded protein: CASSFGSGGELFF.

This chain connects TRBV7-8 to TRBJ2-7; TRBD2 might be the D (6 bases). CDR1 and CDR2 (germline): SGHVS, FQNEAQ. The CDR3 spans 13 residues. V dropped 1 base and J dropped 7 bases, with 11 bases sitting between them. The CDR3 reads CASSLGREGEQYF. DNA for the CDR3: TGTGCCAGCAGCTTAGGGCGGGAAGGGGAGCAGTACTTC.

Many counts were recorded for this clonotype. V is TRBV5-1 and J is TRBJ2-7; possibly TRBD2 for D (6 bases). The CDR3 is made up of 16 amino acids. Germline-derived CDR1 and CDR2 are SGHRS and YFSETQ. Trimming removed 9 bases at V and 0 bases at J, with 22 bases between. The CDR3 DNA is TGCGCCATCCCCCGGGGGTCCTACCTGAACTCCTACGAGCAGTACTTC. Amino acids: CAIPRGSYLNSYEQYF.

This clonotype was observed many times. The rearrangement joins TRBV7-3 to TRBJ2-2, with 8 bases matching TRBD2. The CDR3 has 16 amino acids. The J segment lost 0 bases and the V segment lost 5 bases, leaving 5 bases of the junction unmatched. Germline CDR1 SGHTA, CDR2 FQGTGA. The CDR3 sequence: CASSRLAHANTGELFF. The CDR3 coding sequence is TGTGCCAGCAGCCGACTAGCGCACGCGAACACCGGGGAGCTGTTTTTT. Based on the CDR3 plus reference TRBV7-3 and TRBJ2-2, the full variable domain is GAGVSQTPSNKVTEKGKYVELRCDPISGHTALYWYRQSLGQGPEFLIYFQGTGAADDSGLPNDRFFAVRPEGSVSTLKIQRTERGDSAVYLCASSRLAHANTGELFFGEGSRLTVL.

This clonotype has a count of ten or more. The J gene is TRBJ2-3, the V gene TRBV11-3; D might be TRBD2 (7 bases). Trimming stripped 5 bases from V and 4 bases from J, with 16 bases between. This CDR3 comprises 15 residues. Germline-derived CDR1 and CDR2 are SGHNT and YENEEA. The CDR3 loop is CASSDEGGPPDTQYF. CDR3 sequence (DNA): TGTGCCAGCAGCGACGAGGGGGGGCCCCCAGATACGCAGTATTTT.

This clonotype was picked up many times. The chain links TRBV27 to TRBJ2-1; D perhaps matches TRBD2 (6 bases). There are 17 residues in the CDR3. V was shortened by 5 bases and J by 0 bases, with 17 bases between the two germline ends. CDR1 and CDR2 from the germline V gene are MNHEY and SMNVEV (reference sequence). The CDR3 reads CASSAQYSGYSYNEQFF. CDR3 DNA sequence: TGTGCCAGCAGTGCACAATATAGCGGATACTCCTACAATGAGCAGTTCTTC.

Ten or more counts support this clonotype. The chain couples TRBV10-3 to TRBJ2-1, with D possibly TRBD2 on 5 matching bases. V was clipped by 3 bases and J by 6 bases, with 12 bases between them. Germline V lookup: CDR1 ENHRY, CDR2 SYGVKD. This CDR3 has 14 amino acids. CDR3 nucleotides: TGTGCCATCAGTGACCCCGGAGGTCTCAATGAGCAGTTCTTC. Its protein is CAISDPGGLNEQFF.

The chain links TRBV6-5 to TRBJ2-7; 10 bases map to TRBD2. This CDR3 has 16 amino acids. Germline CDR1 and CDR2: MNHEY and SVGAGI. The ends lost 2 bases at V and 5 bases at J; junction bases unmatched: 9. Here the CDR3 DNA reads TGTGCCAGCAGTTACCCGACGACTAGCGGGCTCCACGAGCAGTACTTC. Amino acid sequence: CASSYPTTSGLHEQYF.

Here the CDR3 reads CASSPQRVTDTQYF. In DNA form, the CDR3 reads TGCGCCAGCAGCCCGCAGCGAGTCACAGATACGCAGTATTTT. V is TRBV5-1 and J is TRBJ2-3; D not certain. CDR1 and CDR2 (germline): SGHRS, YFSETQ. Trimming pared 4 bases from V and 2 bases from J, leaving 11 bases between. The CDR3 extends over 14 amino acids.

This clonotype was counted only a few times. The CDR3 coding sequence is TGCAGTGCTAGCAGAAACCTGGGAAACAGGGGCTACACCTTC. Translation gives CSASRNLGNRGYTF. The chain links TRBV20-1 to TRBJ1-2, with D possibly matching TRBD1 (5 bases). The CDR3 is 14 residues long. CDR1 is DFQATT and CDR2 is SNEGSKA in the germline V gene (reference sequence). V dropped 3 bases and J dropped 8 bases, with 19 bases sitting between them.

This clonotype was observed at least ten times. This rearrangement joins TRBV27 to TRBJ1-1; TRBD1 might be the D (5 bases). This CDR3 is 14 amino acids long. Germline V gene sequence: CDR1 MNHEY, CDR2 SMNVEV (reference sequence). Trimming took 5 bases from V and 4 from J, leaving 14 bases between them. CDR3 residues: CASSGGGGSTEAFF. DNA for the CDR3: TGTGCCAGCAGTGGGGGGGGAGGGTCCACTGAAGCTTTCTTT.

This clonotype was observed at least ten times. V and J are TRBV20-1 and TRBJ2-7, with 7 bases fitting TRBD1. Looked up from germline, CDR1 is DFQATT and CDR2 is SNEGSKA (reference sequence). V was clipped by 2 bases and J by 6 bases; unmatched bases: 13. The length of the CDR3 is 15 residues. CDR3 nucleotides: TGCAGTGCTAGACCACTACAGGGGAACAGTGGCGAGCAGTACTTC. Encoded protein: CSARPLQGNSGEQYF.

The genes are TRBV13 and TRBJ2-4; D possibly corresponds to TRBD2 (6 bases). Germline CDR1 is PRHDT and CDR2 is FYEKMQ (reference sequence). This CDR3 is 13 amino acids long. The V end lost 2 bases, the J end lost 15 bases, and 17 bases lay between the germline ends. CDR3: CASSLNGRGIRYF. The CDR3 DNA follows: TGTGCCAGCAGCTTAAATGGCCGGGGGATAAGGTACTTC.

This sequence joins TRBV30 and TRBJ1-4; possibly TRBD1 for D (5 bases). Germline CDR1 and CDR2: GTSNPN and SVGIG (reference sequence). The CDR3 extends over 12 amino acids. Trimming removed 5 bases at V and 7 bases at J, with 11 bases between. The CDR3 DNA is TGTGCCTGGGGGGCGGGGACTGAAAAACTGTTTTTT. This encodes CAWGAGTEKLFF.

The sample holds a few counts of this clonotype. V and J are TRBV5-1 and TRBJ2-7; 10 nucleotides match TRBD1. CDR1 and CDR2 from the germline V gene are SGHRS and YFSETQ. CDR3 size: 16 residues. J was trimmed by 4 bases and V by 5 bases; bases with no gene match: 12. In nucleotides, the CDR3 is TGCGCCAGCAGATCAGCGCCGGGGACAGGGGTATACGAGCAGTACTTC. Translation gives CASRSAPGTGVYEQYF. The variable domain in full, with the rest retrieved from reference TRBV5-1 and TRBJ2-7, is KAGVTQTPRYLIKTRGQQVTLSCSPISGHRSVSWYQQTPGQGLQFLFEYFSETQRNKGNFPGRFSGRQFSNSRSEMNVSTLELGDSALYLCASRSAPGTGVYEQYFGPGTRLTVT.

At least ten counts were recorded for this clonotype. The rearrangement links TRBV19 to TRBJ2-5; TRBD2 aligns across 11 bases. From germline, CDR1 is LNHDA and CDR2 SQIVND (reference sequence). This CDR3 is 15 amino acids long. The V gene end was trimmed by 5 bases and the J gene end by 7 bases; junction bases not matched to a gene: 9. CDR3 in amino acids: CASSPATGTSGTQYF. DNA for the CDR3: TGTGCCAGTAGTCCAGCCACCGGGACTAGCGGGACCCAGTACTTC.

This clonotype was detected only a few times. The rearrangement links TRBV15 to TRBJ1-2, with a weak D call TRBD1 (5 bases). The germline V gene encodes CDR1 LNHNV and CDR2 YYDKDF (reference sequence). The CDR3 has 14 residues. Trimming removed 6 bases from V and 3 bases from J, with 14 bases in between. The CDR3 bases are TGTGCCACCAGTCCAGGGAGGCGGGACTATGGCTACACCTTC. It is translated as CATSPGRRDYGYTF.

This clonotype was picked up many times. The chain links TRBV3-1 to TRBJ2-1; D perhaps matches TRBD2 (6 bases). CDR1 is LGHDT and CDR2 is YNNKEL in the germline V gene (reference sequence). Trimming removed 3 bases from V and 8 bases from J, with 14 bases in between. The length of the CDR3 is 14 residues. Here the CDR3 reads CASSQAGPSDEQFF. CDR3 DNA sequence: TGTGCCAGCAGCCAGGCGGGACCCTCCGATGAGCAGTTCTTC.

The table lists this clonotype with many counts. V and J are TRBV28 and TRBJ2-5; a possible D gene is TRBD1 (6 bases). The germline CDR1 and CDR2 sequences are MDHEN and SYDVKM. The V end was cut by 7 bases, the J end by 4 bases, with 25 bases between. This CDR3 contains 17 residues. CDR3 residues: CASTDPQGSPSGETQYF. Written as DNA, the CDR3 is TGTGCCAGCACAGACCCACAGGGATCCCCCTCGGGAGAGACCCAGTACTTC.

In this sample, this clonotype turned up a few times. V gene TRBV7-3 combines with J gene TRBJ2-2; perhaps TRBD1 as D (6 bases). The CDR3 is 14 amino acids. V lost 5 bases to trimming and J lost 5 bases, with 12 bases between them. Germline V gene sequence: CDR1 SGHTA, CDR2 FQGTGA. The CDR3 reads CASSTQGPTGELFF. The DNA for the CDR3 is TGTGCCAGCAGCACCCAGGGGCCGACCGGGGAGCTGTTTTTT.

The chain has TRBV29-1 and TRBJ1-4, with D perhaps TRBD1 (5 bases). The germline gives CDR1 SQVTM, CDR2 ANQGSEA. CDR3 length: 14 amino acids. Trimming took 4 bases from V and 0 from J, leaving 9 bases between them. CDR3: CSVGGGTTNEKLFF. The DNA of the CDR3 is TGCAGCGTTGGGGGGGGGACAACTAATGAAAAACTGTTTTTT.

The CDR3 is CATSADRGAYEQYF. In nucleotides, the CDR3 is TGTGCCACCAGTGCGGACAGGGGGGCTTACGAGCAGTACTTC. This chain links TRBV24-1 with TRBJ2-7; 10 nucleotides line up with TRBD1. Germline values: CDR1 KGHDR, CDR2 SFDVKD. The junction had 4 bases not matched to a gene; V was cut back by 5 bases and J by 4 bases. The CDR3 length is 14 residues.

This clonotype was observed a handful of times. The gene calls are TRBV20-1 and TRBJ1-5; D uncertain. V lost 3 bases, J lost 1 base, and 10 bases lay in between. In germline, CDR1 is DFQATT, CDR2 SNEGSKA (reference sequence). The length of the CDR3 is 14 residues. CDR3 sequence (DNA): TGCAGTGCTAGTGGAGGGTCCAGCAATCAGCCCCAGCATTTT. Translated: CSASGGSSNQPQHF.

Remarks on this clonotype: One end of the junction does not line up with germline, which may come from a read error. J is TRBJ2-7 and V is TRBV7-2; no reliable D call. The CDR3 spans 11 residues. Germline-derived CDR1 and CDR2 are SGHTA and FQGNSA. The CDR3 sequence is CASSSYYEQHF. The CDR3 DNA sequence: TGTGCCAGCTCCTCATACTACGAGCAGCACTTC.